A single sample gave rise to the 32 T cell receptor beta chains below, sequenced in a study of cytomegalovirus exposure and HLA in healthy donors. PCR primers comprised 60 Vbeta and 13 Jbeta primers. Assay used: immunoSEQ multiplex PCR; TCRdb lists only in-frame clones, some missing. The profile shows around 130,000 clones, around 80% of them singletons. The sample comprised PBMCs. These receptors were collected from a man aged 30 to 39 in good health and CMV-seronegative.

The chain links TRBV28 to TRBJ1-5, with D possibly matching TRBD1 (6 bases). Germline V CDR1 and CDR2: MDHEN, SYDVKM. The CDR3 is 16 amino acids. The V and J ends lost 3 bases and 2 bases respectively, with 14 bases between them. Here the CDR3 reads CASSLRQGKGNQPQHF. Here the CDR3 DNA reads TGTGCCAGCAGTTTGAGGCAGGGGAAGGGCAATCAGCCCCAGCATTTT.

As concerns this clone: An end of the junction does not agree with germline; a read error may underlie this. The V and J genes are TRBV30 and TRBJ1-4, with 12 bases identical to TRBD1. CDR1 is GTSNPN, CDR2 SVGIG, per germline (reference sequence). The CDR3 spans 16 residues. The CDR3 region is CAWSVGTGGPNEKLLF. In DNA, the CDR3 is TGTGCCTGGAGTGTAGGGACAGGGGGCCCTAATGAAAAACTGCTTTTT.

V usage is TRBV7-2 and J usage is TRBJ1-2; D gene ambiguous. The germline V gene has CDR1 SGHTA and CDR2 FQGNSA. The CDR3 length is 15 residues. The V gene lost 2 bases and the J gene lost 0 bases, with 10 bases spanning the gap. CDR3 DNA: TGTGCCAGCAGCTTATTTTCAGGCCCTAACTATGGCTACACCTTC. Its protein product is CASSLFSGPNYGYTF.

The chain carries TRBV28 and TRBJ1-5; TRBD1 agrees at 8 bases. Germline CDR1 is MDHEN and CDR2 is SYDVKM. V gave up 5 bases and J gave up 6 bases; unmatched junction bases: 15. This CDR3 has 17 amino acids. CDR3 nucleotides: TGTGCCAGCAGTCGAAGAGGGGACAGGCGTATCATTCAGCCCCAGCATTTT. Its protein product is CASSRRGDRRIIQPQHF.

The CDR3 reads CASSYGLAVGYEQYF. The DNA of the CDR3 is TGTGCCAGCAGCTATGGACTAGCGGTGGGCTACGAGCAGTACTTC. The genes are TRBV7-2 and TRBJ2-7; 10 bases are a match to TRBD2. The CDR3 is 15 residues long. Germline V gene sequence: CDR1 SGHTA, CDR2 FQGNSA. V lost 4 bases, J lost 3 bases, and 6 bases stayed unmatched.

J is TRBJ2-7 and V is TRBV5-1; 14 positions match TRBD2. The germline CDR1 and CDR2 sequences are SGHRS and YFSETQ. With V trimmed by 6 bases and J by 4 bases, 6 bases remained unmatched. The length of the CDR3 is 15 residues. The CDR3 nucleotides are TGCGCCAGCAACCGGGGACTAGCGGGAGCTTACGAGCAGTACTTC. Translated, it gives CASNRGLAGAYEQYF.

The chain recombines TRBV4-2 with TRBJ1-1, with unresolved D. The germline V gene encodes CDR1 LGHNA and CDR2 YNFKEQ. The CDR3 covers 15 residues. Between the trimmed V and J ends, which lost 1 base and 1 base, there was a span of 10 bases. The CDR3 region has the DNA TGTGCCAGCAGCCAAGTACCCGGGGAGAACACTGAAGCTTTCTTT. Translated, it gives CASSQVPGENTEAFF.

The chain recombines TRBV4-2 with TRBJ1-2; no firm D call. This CDR3 has 16 amino acids. V lost 0 bases, J lost 8 bases, and 19 bases lay in between. CDR1 and CDR2 from the germline V gene are LGHNA and YNFKEQ. The DNA for the CDR3 is TGTGCCAGCAGCCAAGATAGTAATACGGCGGGGTTCGGCTACACCTTC. It is translated as CASSQDSNTAGFGYTF.

The chain links TRBV7-9 to TRBJ2-3; the D is unclear. CDR1 and CDR2 (germline): SEHNR, FQNEAQ (reference sequence). The CDR3 has 14 residues. The V end lost 4 bases, the J end lost 4 bases, and 12 bases lay between the germline ends. The CDR3 DNA is TGTGCCAGCAGCTCCGGCCAGAGCGCAGATACGCAGTATTTT. Amino acid sequence: CASSSGQSADTQYF.

The chain links TRBV27 to TRBJ2-1, with 7 bases identical to TRBD1. Germline values: CDR1 MNHEY, CDR2 SMNVEV (reference sequence). With V trimmed by 5 bases and J by 7 bases, 5 bases remained unmatched. The CDR3 has 13 residues. CDR3 bases: TGTGCCAGCAGTGGAACAGGGGAGAATGAGCAGTTCTTC. The encoded protein is CASSGTGENEQFF.

The chain uses TRBV6-5 and TRBJ2-4; D is possibly TRBD2 (6 bases). The V end lost 6 bases, the J end lost 8 bases, and 17 bases lay between the germline ends. CDR3 length: 14 amino acids. Germline V gene data show CDR1 as MNHEY and CDR2 as SVGAGI. This CDR3 reads CASSPRGGSDIQYF. The CDR3, as DNA: TGTGCCAGCAGCCCGCGTGGGGGGAGTGACATTCAGTACTTC.

The CDR3 coding sequence is TGTGCCAGCAGTTCCGCCCAGGGATGGGACTATGGCTACACCTTC. Its protein product is CASSSAQGWDYGYTF. The chain combines TRBV6-5 with TRBJ1-2; the D gene is possibly TRBD1 (5 bases). The germline V and J ends were trimmed by 4 bases and 3 bases, with 15 bases remaining between them. This CDR3 has 15 residues. The germline gives CDR1 MNHEY, CDR2 SVGAGI.

The CDR3 loop reads CASRDYVGVNEKLFF. DNA for the CDR3: TGTGCCAGCAGAGACTACGTCGGAGTCAATGAAAAACTGTTTTTT. The chain is built from TRBV6-1 and TRBJ1-4; D not certain. This CDR3 is 15 amino acids long. Germline CDR1 and CDR2: MNHNS and SASEGT. V gave up 6 bases and J gave up 5 bases, with 16 bases separating them.

The V call is TRBV29-1, the J call TRBJ2-1, with a tentative D call TRBD1 (5 bases). CDR3 size: 15 residues. The V gene lost 1 base and the J gene lost 0 bases, with 10 bases spanning the gap. CDR1 is SQVTM and CDR2 is ANQGSEA in the germline V gene. The CDR3 spells CSVEAQDISYNEQFF. In DNA, the CDR3 is TGCAGCGTTGAAGCACAGGATATCTCCTACAATGAGCAGTTCTTC.

The genes are TRBV2 and TRBJ2-3, with D perhaps TRBD1 (6 bases). With 4 bases removed from V and 6 bases from J, the gap between germline ends came to 14 bases. The germline gives CDR1 SNHLY, CDR2 FYNNEI. This CDR3 contains 14 residues. The CDR3 protein is CASSAERGSDTQYF. In DNA, the CDR3 is TGTGCCAGCAGTGCCGAGAGGGGGTCGGATACGCAGTATTTT.

The chain recombines TRBV28 with TRBJ2-5; no definite D call. CDR1 MDHEN and CDR2 SYDVKM come from the germline V gene. The V and J ends lost 5 bases and 4 bases respectively, with 14 bases between them. The CDR3 is 14 amino acids. As DNA, the CDR3 is TGTGCCAGCAGTCACAGTAAAACCGGAGAGACCCAGTACTTC. Its protein is CASSHSKTGETQYF.

The chain has TRBV11-2 and TRBJ1-1; D gene unclear. V was trimmed by 5 bases and J by 1 base, leaving 8 bases between them. CDR3 length: 13 amino acids. Germline V gives CDR1 SGHAT, CDR2 FQNNGV. CDR3 in DNA: TGTGCCAGCAGCCCTCGCGCGAACACTGAAGCTTTCTTT. The encoded protein is CASSPRANTEAFF.

CDR3 coding DNA: TGTGCCAGCAGTTCCCCGAGCCGGACAGGGGGGACAGATACGCAGTATTTT. It codes for CASSSPSRTGGTDTQYF. The chain carries TRBV27 and TRBJ2-3, with 10 nucleotides matching TRBD1. CDR3 size: 17 residues. Germline loops: CDR1 MNHEY, CDR2 SMNVEV (reference sequence). The trim removed 4 bases at V and 3 bases at J, leaving 10 bases unmatched.

In nucleotides, the CDR3 is TGTGCCAGTAGTGTCAGTTTGGGGGGTGAAGCTTTCTTT. It translates to CASSVSLGGEAFF. The chain has TRBV19 and TRBJ1-1, with D perhaps matching TRBD1 (5 bases). The CDR3 totals 13 residues. The germline V and J ends were trimmed by 5 bases and 7 bases, with 14 bases remaining between them. Germline loops: CDR1 LNHDA, CDR2 SQIVND (reference sequence).

The rearrangement uses TRBV18 and TRBJ2-7; 9 bases fit TRBD1. The germline gives CDR1 KGHSH, CDR2 LQKENI. V trimming: 3 bases; J trimming: 6 bases; junction bases outside the gene matches: 6. The CDR3 has 14 amino acids. The CDR3 spells CASSPRDRVGEQYF. The CDR3, as DNA: TGTGCCAGCTCACCCCGGGACAGGGTGGGCGAGCAGTACTTC.

The J gene is TRBJ2-7, the V gene TRBV29-1; D remains unclear. CDR1 is SQVTM, CDR2 ANQGSEA, per germline. Trimming removed 4 bases at V and 0 bases at J, with 7 bases between. The CDR3 consists of 12 residues. The CDR3 coding sequence is TGCAGCGTTGTTCGGGTCTCCTACGAGCAGTACTTC. Its protein is CSVVRVSYEQYF.

The chain links TRBV15 to TRBJ2-3; TRBD2 matches 7 bases. Trimming at V came to 8 bases and at J to 4 bases, leaving 9 bases not matched to a gene. The CDR3 consists of 14 residues. In germline, CDR1 is LNHNV, CDR2 YYDKDF (reference sequence). DNA of the CDR3: TGTGCCACCGAACGGGGGGAGAGGCCAGATACGCAGTATTTT. Protein product: CATERGERPDTQYF.

The genes are TRBV19 and TRBJ1-5; 11 nucleotides match TRBD1. CDR3 length: 15 residues. The V gene end was trimmed by 7 bases and the J gene end by 7 bases; junction bases not matched to a gene: 9. CDR1 is LNHDA and CDR2 is SQIVND in the germline V gene (reference sequence). CDR3 residues: CASTTRDRGYQPQHF. In DNA form, the CDR3 reads TGTGCCAGTACCACGAGGGACAGGGGGTACCAGCCCCAGCATTTT. Full variable domain (remainder filled in from reference TRBV19 and TRBJ1-5): DGGITQSPKYLFRKEGQNVTLSCEQNLNHDAMYWYRQDPGQGLRLIYYSQIVNDFQKGDIAEGYSVSREKKESFPLTVTSAQKNPTAFYLCASTTRDRGYQPQHFGDGTRLSIL.

This sequence joins TRBV6-4 and TRBJ2-2; 10 bases agree with TRBD2. The V segment lost 1 base and the J segment 4 bases; nucleotides outside the gene matches: 3. From germline, CDR1 is MRHNA and CDR2 SNTAGT. The CDR3 contains 16 residues. CDR3 residues: CASSDWTSGATGELFF. CDR3 coding DNA: TGTGCCAGCAGTGACTGGACTAGCGGTGCCACCGGGGAGCTGTTTTTT.

This clone was counted between two and nine times. The gene calls are TRBV4-1 and TRBJ2-1, with TRBD2 matching over 7 bases. The CDR3 loop spans 16 amino acids. V lost 4 bases, J lost 0 bases, and 6 bases stayed unmatched. Germline V gene data show CDR1 as MGHRA and CDR2 as YSYEKL. This CDR3 is CASSRGLADSYNEQFF. The CDR3 DNA reads as TGCGCCAGCAGCCGCGGGCTAGCGGACTCCTACAATGAGCAGTTCTTC.

The rearrangement links TRBV5-1 to TRBJ2-5, with a tentative D call TRBD2 (5 bases). This CDR3 has 14 residues. Trimming pared 4 bases from V and 4 bases from J, leaving 14 bases between. The germline gives CDR1 SGHRS, CDR2 YFSETQ. CDR3 in DNA: TGCGCCAGCAGCCAGAGCGGCTGGGGAGAGACCCAGTACTTC. It translates to CASSQSGWGETQYF.

The chain has TRBV7-6 and TRBJ2-7; a possible D gene is TRBD1 (6 bases). The CDR3 has 11 residues. The germline V and J ends were trimmed by 6 bases and 5 bases, with 8 bases remaining between them. The germline gives CDR1 SGHVS, CDR2 FNYEAQ. CDR3 coding DNA: TGTGCCAGCAGTGGGGGCAACGAGCAGTACTTC. The encoded protein is CASSGGNEQYF. The full variable domain, completed using reference TRBV7-6 and TRBJ2-7, is GAGVSQSPRYKVTKRGQDVALRCDPISGHVSLYWYRQALGQGPEFLTYFNYEAQQDKSGLPNDRFSAERPEGSISTLTIQRTEQRDSAMYRCASSGGNEQYFGPGTRLTVT.

The chain is built from TRBV5-4 and TRBJ1-1; D is ambiguous. There are 13 residues in the CDR3. V was cut by 9 bases and J by 4 bases, with 16 bases left in between. Germline CDR1 SGHNT, CDR2 YYREEE (reference sequence). The CDR3 DNA reads TGTGCCACCGCCCACTACCCCGGCACTGAAGCTTTCTTT. As protein: CATAHYPGTEAFF.

The gene calls are TRBV5-1 and TRBJ2-7, with D possibly matching TRBD2 (5 bases). V shed 7 bases and J shed 2 bases, with 13 bases lying between them. The CDR3 spans 13 residues. Germline CDR1 reads SGHRS; CDR2 reads YFSETQ. This CDR3 reads CASRESVTYEQYF. Here the CDR3 DNA reads TGCGCCAGCCGGGAATCGGTTACCTACGAGCAGTACTTC.

V gene TRBV6-1 combines with J gene TRBJ2-7; 8 nucleotides line up with TRBD1. This CDR3 comprises 17 residues. Germline CDR1 and CDR2: MNHNS and SASEGT. Losses at the gene ends were 2 bases for V and 5 bases for J; bases not matched to a gene: 14. CDR3 sequence (DNA): TGTGCCAGCAGTGAACCGCCATGGACAGGGAGACGGGACGAGCAGTACTTC. Protein sequence: CASSEPPWTGRRDEQYF.

The CDR3 loop is CASSSGNYGYTF. Here the CDR3 DNA reads TGTGCCAGCAGTTCAGGGAACTATGGCTACACCTTC. The chain carries TRBV6-6 and TRBJ1-2; possibly TRBD1 for D (5 bases). The germline V and J ends were trimmed by 4 bases and 2 bases, with 5 bases remaining between them. Germline V lookup: CDR1 MNHNY, CDR2 SVGAGI (reference sequence). The CDR3 has 12 amino acids.

The CDR3 loop reads CASSESGNEQFF. Here the CDR3 DNA reads TGTGCCAGCAGCGAAAGCGGCAATGAGCAGTTCTTC. The rearrangement uses TRBV2 and TRBJ2-1, with a possible D match to TRBD2 (5 bases). V was shortened by 6 bases and J by 6 bases, with 9 bases between the two germline ends. The germline V gene encodes CDR1 SNHLY and CDR2 FYNNEI. CDR3 length: 12 residues.